Shown below are 9 T cell receptor beta chains from a single sample sequenced in a study of blood T cell repertoires in COVID-19. Some clones are missing from TCRdb's copy, which holds only in-frame ones; the method was immunoSEQ multiplex PCR. The repertoire holds around 100,000 clones, with 65% to 90% as singletons. Sequencing was carried out using peripheral blood. The source is a man in his sixties with acute or convalescent COVID-19.

The chain's CDR3 is CASSPGTGHTGELFF. DNA for the CDR3: TGTGCCAGCAGCCCCGGGACAGGGCACACCGGGGAGCTGTTTTTT. The chain employs TRBV9 and TRBJ2-2, with 9 bases that match TRBD1. The J segment lost 3 bases and the V segment lost 4 bases, leaving 4 bases of the junction unmatched. CDR1 and CDR2 from the germline V gene are SGDLS and YYNGEE. The CDR3 sequence is 15 residues long.

The chain couples TRBV14 to TRBJ2-5; D remains ambiguous. V was trimmed by 4 bases and J by 1 base, leaving 7 bases between them. This CDR3 has 13 amino acids. Germline V CDR1 and CDR2: SGHDN, FVKESK. CDR3 bases: TGTGCCAGCAGCCTAGAGGCCCAAGAGACCCAGTACTTC. Its protein is CASSLEAQETQYF.

The V gene is TRBV5-4, the J gene TRBJ2-3, with TRBD2 identical over 11 bases. In germline, CDR1 is SGHNT, CDR2 YYREEE (reference sequence). The CDR3 is 14 amino acids. The ends lost 0 bases at V and 6 bases at J; junction bases unmatched: 0. CDR3 DNA: TGTGCCAGCAGCTTGGCTAGCGGGAGGGATACGCAGTATTTT. Encoded protein: CASSLASGRDTQYF.

V and J are TRBV29-1 and TRBJ2-3, with TRBD2 identical over 10 bases. Germline V CDR1 and CDR2: SQVTM, ANQGSEA. With V trimmed by 0 bases and J by 4 bases, 10 bases remained unmatched. This CDR3 region has 17 residues. The CDR3 loop reads CSVEDLQASGSPDTQYF. CDR3 coding DNA: TGCAGCGTTGAAGATCTTCAGGCTAGCGGGAGCCCAGATACGCAGTATTTT.

The chain couples TRBV5-1 to TRBJ1-2; TRBD1 agrees at 7 bases. The germline CDR1 and CDR2 sequences are SGHRS and YFSETQ. The CDR3 consists of 14 residues. Losses at the gene ends were 6 bases for V and 4 bases for J; bases not matched to a gene: 9. The chain's CDR3 is CASTRDSQSYGYTF. The DNA of the CDR3 is TGCGCCAGCACCAGGGACAGCCAATCCTATGGCTACACCTTC.

The J gene is TRBJ1-2, the V gene TRBV19; no firm D call. In germline, CDR1 is LNHDA, CDR2 SQIVND (reference sequence). V shed 0 bases and J shed 3 bases, with 5 bases lying between them. The CDR3 covers 13 residues. The CDR3 sequence is CASSIDFYYGYTF. In nucleotides, the CDR3 is TGTGCCAGTAGTATAGACTTTTACTATGGCTACACCTTC.

The gene calls are TRBV11-2 and TRBJ1-1; D unclear. The germline gives CDR1 SGHAT, CDR2 FQNNGV. This CDR3 contains 13 residues. Trimming removed 5 bases from V and 2 bases from J, with 9 bases in between. CDR3 sequence: CASSDTVNTEAFF. CDR3 coding DNA: TGTGCCAGCAGCGATACAGTTAACACTGAAGCTTTCTTT.

The V and J genes are TRBV18 and TRBJ1-4; 12 bases line up with TRBD1. The CDR3 is 17 residues long. Losses at the gene ends were 3 bases for V and 7 bases for J; bases not matched to a gene: 9. The germline CDR1 and CDR2 sequences are KGHSH and LQKENI. The CDR3 region has the DNA TGTGCCAGCTCACCTCCGGGACAGGGGGCGCGGGCTGAAAAACTGTTTTTT. Its translation: CASSPPGQGARAEKLFF.

The chain has TRBV11-3 and TRBJ2-5; possible D gene TRBD2, 6 bases. V shed 2 bases and J shed 7 bases, with 17 bases lying between them. The germline gives CDR1 SGHNT, CDR2 YENEEA. The CDR3 loop spans 15 amino acids. Written as DNA, the CDR3 is TGTGCCAGCAGCTTAATGCAGGTCCTGCGGGGGACCCAGTACTTC. This codes for CASSLMQVLRGTQYF.